Included here is one T cell receptor (beta chain) sequence, with context. No antigen is known for it. The data derive from a study of T cell responses to AZD1222 COVID-19 vaccine. Findings and caveats of the study: Spike-wide vaccine-associated CD4 TCRs dominated at 160-218 and 743-854. Donors skewed white British and female; clonal diversity was possibly underestimated.

The protocol was immunoSEQ multiplex PCR, while the TCRdb copy is restricted to in-frame clones and leaves out a portion. Of some 86,000 clones in the sample, approximately 91% were seen once. The receptor comes from an adult who received the AZD1222 COVID-19 vaccine. Here the sequenced sample was peripheral blood, taken 28 days after the second AZD1222 dose.

This CDR3 is CASSSGPSGFYNEQFF. For the CDR3, the DNA is TGTGCCAGCAGCTCGGGCCCTAGCGGGTTTTACAATGAGCAGTTCTTC. The V gene is TRBV7-2, the J gene TRBJ2-1, with 8 bases lining up with TRBD2. The CDR3 is 16 amino acids. Germline CDR1 is SGHTA and CDR2 is FQGNSA. Trimming took 4 bases from V and 4 from J; bases not matched to a gene: 9.